Sequencing of this T cell receptor (beta chain) was carried out in a study of cytomegalovirus exposure and HLA in healthy donors. Study information: An earlier analysis found around 120 million unique TCR beta sequences from about 190 million T cells. Clustering assigned about 79% of the roughly 400 genotyped donors to the Caucasian-associated ancestry cluster. General study results and limits: There were fewer than 200 TCR beta chains listed as cytomegalovirus-associated.

As for this clone: Its antigen is currently unknown.

Amplification used 60 Vbeta primers and 13 Jbeta primers. Source study methods: In a later analysis, 80 million to 100 million unique TCR beta chains included roughly 11 million shared by two or more donors. The assay was immunoSEQ multiplex PCR, and TCRdb's table has in-frame clones only and misses some. V and J calls and clone size are copied from that table; D and trimming were computed from the DNA. Here the sample spans 89,000 or so clones, 65% to 80% being singletons. The CDR3 runs to 16 residues. Trimming cost V 0 bases and J 3 bases; bases outside gene matches: 4. The germline V gene has CDR1 LNHDA and CDR2 SQIVND (reference sequence).

Sequenced sample: PBMCs. The TCR originated in a man aged 55 to 70 in good health and CMV-seronegative. This sequence joins TRBV19 and TRBJ2-3, with 9 bases fitting TRBD1. CDR3 sequence reads: CASSIDWGQGTDTQYF. The CDR3 DNA is TGTGCCAGTAGTATAGATTGGGGACAGGGTACAGATACGCAGTATTTT.